This record looks at one TCR beta chain sequence and its context. Antigen unknown. The sample belongs to a study of cytotoxic CD8 clonotypes in ibrutinib-treated CLL. The V gene's germline CDR1 is MNHEY and CDR2 SMNVEV (reference sequence). J gave up 5 bases and V 2 bases, and 1 base lay outside the gene matches. The CDR3 is made up of 14 amino acids. Repertoires were generated with immunoSEQ multiplex PCR, while TCRdb's copy carries only in-frame clones and drops some. The data contain roughly 300,000 clones, 76% of them seen just once; the ten biggest clones take up about 5.3%. The study's findings and limits: Public clonotypes occurred uncommonly; on treatment, they contracted or remained stable. Clonality was elevated at ibrutinib response and had returned toward baseline at progression.

This rearrangement joins TRBV27 to TRBJ2-1; 9 positions agree with TRBD2. This specimen consisted of PBMCs, obtained at disease progression, from a patient treated with ibrutinib. The receptor's source is a human donor with chronic lymphocytic leukemia. Here the CDR3 DNA reads TGTGCCAGCAGTTTACGCGGGAGGGACAATGAGCAGTTCTTC. Translated, it gives CASSLRGRDNEQFF.